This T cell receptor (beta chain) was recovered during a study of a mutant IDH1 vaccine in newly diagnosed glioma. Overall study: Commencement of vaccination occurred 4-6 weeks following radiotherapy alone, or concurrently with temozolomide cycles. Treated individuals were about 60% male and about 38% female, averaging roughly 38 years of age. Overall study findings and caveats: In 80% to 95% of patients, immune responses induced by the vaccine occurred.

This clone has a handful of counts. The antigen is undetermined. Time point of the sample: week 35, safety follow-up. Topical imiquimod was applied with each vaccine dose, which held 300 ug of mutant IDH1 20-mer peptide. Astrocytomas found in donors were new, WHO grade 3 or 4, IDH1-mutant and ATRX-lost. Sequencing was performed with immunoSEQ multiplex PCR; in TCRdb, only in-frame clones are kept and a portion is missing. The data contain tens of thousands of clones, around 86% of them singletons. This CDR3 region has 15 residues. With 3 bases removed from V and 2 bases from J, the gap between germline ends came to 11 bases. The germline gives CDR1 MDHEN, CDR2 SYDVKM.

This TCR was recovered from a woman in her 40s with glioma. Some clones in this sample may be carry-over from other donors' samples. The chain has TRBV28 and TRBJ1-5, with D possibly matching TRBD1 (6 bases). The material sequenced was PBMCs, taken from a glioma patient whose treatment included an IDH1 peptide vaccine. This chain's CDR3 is CASSFSRGGNQPQHF. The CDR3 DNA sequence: TGTGCCAGCAGTTTCTCCAGGGGTGGCAATCAGCCCCAGCATTTT.